Listed below are T cell receptor beta chains from one sample, sequenced in a study of cytomegalovirus exposure and HLA in healthy donors. This table comes from immunoSEQ multiplex PCR, and its TCRdb copy is limited to in-frame clones, with some not included. This sample has roughly 120,000 clones, with 81% found just once. The specimen was PBMCs. Receptors originate from a woman between 25 and 40 years old in good health and CMV-seronegative. Both conserved end residues are part of each CDR3. The D gene is left open where the match is weak. Only part of the rows carry a size: once, few, many, or a class if the clone is expanded.

V,size,D,J,CDR3,DNA
TRBV4-2,NA,TRBD2,TRBJ2-7,CASSQDRGLRPRYF,TGTGCCAGCAGCCAAGATAGGGGACTACGACCTCGGTACTTC
TRBV18,NA,TRBD1,TRBJ1-2,CASSPPGTGEGYTF,TGTGCCAGCTCACCACCGGGGACAGGGGAAGGCTACACCTTC
TRBV5-6,NA,NA,TRBJ2-1,CASSSRFGAVYNEQFF,TGTGCCAGCAGCTCACGGTTTGGGGCTGTGTACAATGAGCAGTTCTTC
TRBV6-6,NA,NA,TRBJ2-5,CASSYTSAPLEETQYF,TGTGCCAGCAGTTACACCTCTGCGCCGCTAGAAGAGACCCAGTACTTC
TRBV5-1,NA,NA,TRBJ2-7,CASSFPPNRWETYEQYF,TGCGCCAGCAGCTTTCCCCCAAACCGTTGGGAGACCTACGAGCAGTACTTC
TRBV4-2,NA,TRBD2,TRBJ2-1,CASSQEEAGGNNEQFF,TGTGCCAGCAGCCAAGAGGAAGCGGGAGGCAACAATGAGCAGTTCTTC
TRBV18,NA,NA,TRBJ1-1,CASSPPAAAEAFF,TGTGCCAGCTCACCACCTGCAGCGGCAGAAGCTTTCTTT
TRBV4-3,NA,TRBD2,TRBJ2-1,CASSRNIGTSGSNEQFF,TGCGCCAGCAGCCGAAATATCGGGACTAGCGGGAGCAATGAGCAGTTCTTC
TRBV28,NA,NA,TRBJ2-7,CASSQKPYEQYF,TGTGCCAGCAGCCAAAAGCCCTACGAGCAGTACTTC
TRBV28,NA,NA,TRBJ1-2,CASSLPGQLNYGYTF,TGTGCCAGCAGTTTACCGGGACAACTAAACTATGGCTACACCTTC
TRBV18,NA,NA,TRBJ2-5,CASSPLTDQETQYF,TGTGCCAGCTCTCCTTTGACAGACCAAGAGACCCAGTACTTC
TRBV7-7,once,NA,TRBJ2-7,CASSLSGGPPYEQYF,TGTGCTAGCAGCTTATCGGGCGGGCCCCCCTACGAGCAGTACTTC
TRBV14,few,NA,TRBJ1-1,CASSYRDPGRGGTEAFF,TGTGCCAGCAGCTACCGGGACCCAGGGAGGGGGGGCACTGAAGCTTTCTTT
TRBV7-6,NA,NA,TRBJ2-7,CASSLRSYEQYF,TGTGCCAGCAGCTTAAGGAGTTACGAGCAGTACTTC
TRBV6-6,few,NA,TRBJ1-5,CASSPSVNSNQPQHF,TGTGCCAGCAGCCCCTCGGTCAATAGCAATCAGCCCCAGCATTTT
TRBV20-1,NA,NA,TRBJ2-1,CSATTAGRQFF,TGCAGTGCTACGACGGCGGGGCGGCAGTTCTTC
TRBV4-2,NA,NA,TRBJ2-2,CASSQDPRRGYTGELFF,TGTGCCAGCAGCCAGGATCCCCGGCGGGGATACACCGGGGAGCTGTTTTTT
TRBV2,NA,NA,TRBJ2-5,CASSEVTGQETQYF,TGTGCCAGCAGTGAGGTTACAGGGCAAGAGACCCAGTACTTC
TRBV5-5,NA,NA,TRBJ1-2,CASSLQDSGYYGYTF,TGTGCCAGCAGCTTGCAAGACAGCGGGTACTATGGCTACACCTTC
TRBV9,once,NA,TRBJ2-3,CASKRGGDTQYF,TGTGCCAGCAAAAGAGGGGGAGATACGCAGTATTTT
TRBV30,NA,NA,TRBJ1-2,CAWSETLYGYTF,TGTGCCTGGAGCGAGACACTTTATGGCTACACCTTC
TRBV7-9,NA,TRBD1,TRBJ1-2,CASSGDSITYGYTF,TGTGCCAGCAGCGGGGACAGTATTACCTATGGCTACACCTTC
TRBV2,few,TRBD1,TRBJ2-5,CASSADRGETQYF,TGTGCCAGCAGTGCGGACAGGGGAGAGACCCAGTACTTC
TRBV7-3,once,TRBD2,TRBJ2-1,CASSLTSGGLVEQFF,TGTGCCAGCAGCCTGACTAGCGGGGGTTTGGTTGAGCAGTTCTTC
TRBV30,NA,NA,TRBJ1-2,CAWSEGSGYTF,TGTGCCTGGAGTGAGGGGTCTGGCTACACCTTC
TRBV14,NA,TRBD1,TRBJ2-6,CASSRKTWTGQGLSYRFGANVLTF,TGTGCCAGCAGCCGGAAGACCTGGACGGGACAGGGATTGTCTTACAGATTCGGGGCCAACGTCCTGACTTTC
TRBV7-7,NA,NA,TRBJ2-5,CASSPILVRETQYF,TGTGCTAGCAGCCCAATACTAGTCCGAGAGACCCAGTACTTC
TRBV6-5,NA,NA,TRBJ1-5,CASSSRQGNQPQHF,TGTGCCAGCAGTTCACGACAGGGCAATCAGCCCCAGCATTTT
TRBV30,NA,TRBD2,TRBJ2-3,CAWRLAGSTDTQYF,TGTGCCTGGAGGTTAGCGGGGAGCACAGATACGCAGTATTTT
TRBV27,NA,NA,TRBJ1-1,CASSFQANTEAFF,TGTGCCAGCAGTTTTCAGGCGAACACTGAAGCTTTCTTT
TRBV10-3,NA,NA,TRBJ1-6,CAISEGSSYNSPLHF,TGTGCCATCAGTGAGGGGAGCTCCTATAATTCACCCCTCCACTTT
TRBV2,NA,TRBD1,TRBJ2-5,CASSPGQATTQYF,TGTGCCAGCAGCCCCGGACAGGCCACGACCCAGTACTTC